This TCR beta chain appears in the sequencing data of a study of tissue T cells after allogeneic stem cell transplantation. The wider study: Enrolled prospectively were adult allogeneic hematopoietic cell transplant recipients whose graft-versus-host disease was steroid-refractory. Every graft-versus-host disease patient had gastrointestinal disease and got several lines of graft-versus-host disease therapy. Smaller viable blood or marrow samples skipped sorting for direct DNA extraction. Whole-study findings and limits: Alloreactivity or antigen specificity of tissue TCRs was not determined; some clones might be host cells.

Germline V gene data show CDR1 as MDHEN and CDR2 as SYDVKM. Trimming at V came to 4 bases and at J to 1 base, leaving 2 bases not matched to a gene. This CDR3 is built from 15 residues. Produced via immunoSEQ multiplex PCR; TCRdb's table is partial and in-frame only. The data contain tens of thousands of clones, roughly 92% of them seen just once; the ten biggest clones take up 3% to 4%. Note on this clone: Its antigen is as yet unknown.

The receptor comes from a woman aged 35-75 years who later had graft-versus-host disease after an allogeneic stem cell transplant. Here the sequenced sample was blood, taken before transplantation. The V gene is TRBV28, the J gene TRBJ2-3, with 10 nucleotides matching TRBD1. Here the CDR3 reads CASSWTGGGTDTQYF. In DNA form, the CDR3 reads TGTGCCAGCAGTTGGACAGGGGGTGGCACAGATACGCAGTATTTT.